This T cell receptor (beta chain) was observed in a study of T cell responses to AZD1222 COVID-19 vaccine. This clone was counted a single time. No antigen is known for it. Whole-study results and caveats: There were repertoire samples only from the period after the peak T cell response. In a largely white British group with more females than males, clonal diversity was possibly underestimated. Regions 160-218 and 743-854 dominated among vaccine-associated CD4 TCRs spanning spike.

V dropped 4 bases and J dropped 7; count of bases not matched to a gene: 9. The CDR3 runs 16 residues. Germline-derived CDR1 and CDR2 are MNHNS and SASEGT. Sequencing was performed with immunoSEQ multiplex PCR; in TCRdb, only in-frame clones are kept and a portion is missing. The repertoire includes about 140,000 clones, 85% to 95% of them detected once, and approximately 12% sits in the top ten. The rearrangement joins TRBV6-1 to TRBJ1-6; 8 nucleotides line up with TRBD1. The clonotype comes from an adult who had recovered from COVID-19. The sample in question was peripheral blood, obtained after recovery from COVID-19. Here the CDR3 DNA reads TGTGCCAGCAGTGCCGTTTGGGACAGGAGAAATTCACCCCTCCACTTT. This gives the protein CASSAVWDRRNSPLHF.